Presented here are 9 T cell receptor beta chains from one specimen sequenced in a study of T cell changes during pregnancy in multiple sclerosis. Using immunoSEQ multiplex PCR, the repertoire was profiled, and TCRdb retains in-frame clones only, with some absent. Of 35,000 to 50,000 clones in the sample, 89% were seen once. Sequencing was performed on CD4+ T cells from peripheral blood mononuclear cells, taken after pregnancy. The source is a female donor with multiple sclerosis, enrolled in a pregnancy study.

This chain uses TRBV7-9 with TRBJ1-5; 10 bases are shared with TRBD1. Germline V gene data show CDR1 as SEHNR and CDR2 as FQNEAQ (reference sequence). The CDR3 spans 14 residues. J lost 7 bases, V lost 4 bases, and 4 bases had no gene match. For the CDR3, the DNA is TGTGCCAGCAGCTATGGGACAGGGGAACAGCCCCAGCATTTT. Translated: CASSYGTGEQPQHF.

This rearrangement joins TRBV7-6 to TRBJ2-7; D gene ambiguous. CDR1 and CDR2 from the germline V gene are SGHVS and FNYEAQ. Trimming shortened V by 6 bases and J by 0 bases, and 6 bases separated the two germline ends. There are 12 residues in the CDR3. The CDR3: CASRGYSYEQYF. In nucleotides, the CDR3 is TGTGCCAGCAGGGGCTACTCCTACGAGCAGTACTTC.

The rearrangement joins TRBV5-4 to TRBJ2-7; 10 nucleotides line up with TRBD1. Germline CDR1 reads SGHNT; CDR2 reads YYREEE (reference sequence). This CDR3 has 16 amino acids. Trimming removed 3 bases from V and 4 bases from J; junction bases left unmatched: 10. The CDR3 nucleotides read TGTGCCAGCAGCTCCGACGGGACAGGGGTTATATACGAGCAGTACTTC. Translating it yields CASSSDGTGVIYEQYF.

Sample share makes this clone medium-sized. V is TRBV4-2 and J is TRBJ2-5; 11 nucleotides agree with TRBD2. V shed 0 bases and J 2 bases; nucleotides not matched to a gene: 8. This CDR3 region has 18 residues. CDR1 is LGHNA and CDR2 is YNFKEQ in the germline V gene. The CDR3 region has the DNA TGTGCCAGCAGCCAAGATCCAGGGACTAGCGGTTTTCAAGAGACCCAGTACTTC. Amino acids: CASSQDPGTSGFQETQYF.

In this sample, this clone turned up a few times. The chain couples TRBV28 to TRBJ2-1, with TRBD2 matching over 7 bases. J was trimmed by 8 bases and V by 6 bases; bases with no gene match: 7. Germline V lookup: CDR1 MDHEN, CDR2 SYDVKM. The CDR3 loop spans 13 amino acids. The CDR3 coding sequence is TGTGCCAGCAGGAGGACTAGTTCTCATGAGCAGTTCTTC. This translates into CASRRTSSHEQFF.

This sequence joins TRBV29-1 and TRBJ2-7; D is unresolved. The CDR3 has 12 residues. CDR1 is SQVTM and CDR2 is ANQGSEA in the germline V gene. V was cut by 4 bases and J by 1 base, with 8 bases left in between. For the CDR3, the DNA is TGCAGCGTTGGGTACGGGTCCTACGAGCAGTACTTC. Translated: CSVGYGSYEQYF.

The V gene is TRBV28, the J gene TRBJ2-1, with TRBD2 matching 8 bases. CDR1 and CDR2 (germline): MDHEN, SYDVKM. The CDR3 is 15 amino acids. Losses at the gene ends were 4 bases for V and 6 bases for J; bases not matched to a gene: 8. The CDR3 region has the DNA TGTGCCAGCAGTTCTTATGAAACTAGCGGCAATGAGCAGTTCTTC. This gives the protein CASSSYETSGNEQFF.

The chain has TRBV2 and TRBJ2-3; D uncertain. Trimming took off 4 bases at V and 4 bases at J, with 3 bases between the two ends. Per the germline V gene, CDR1 is SNHLY and CDR2 is FYNNEI. The CDR3 consists of 11 residues. CDR3 coding DNA: TGTGCCAGCAGTGTCGCAGATACGCAGTATTTT. Its protein is CASSVADTQYF.

The chain has TRBV19 and TRBJ2-3, with D unresolved. V was trimmed by 4 bases and J by 4 bases, leaving 15 bases between them. The CDR3 loop spans 15 amino acids. In germline, CDR1 is LNHDA, CDR2 SQIVND (reference sequence). CDR3 bases: TGTGCCAGTAGTAACCTAGGAACCCACGCAGATACGCAGTATTTT. This encodes CASSNLGTHADTQYF.